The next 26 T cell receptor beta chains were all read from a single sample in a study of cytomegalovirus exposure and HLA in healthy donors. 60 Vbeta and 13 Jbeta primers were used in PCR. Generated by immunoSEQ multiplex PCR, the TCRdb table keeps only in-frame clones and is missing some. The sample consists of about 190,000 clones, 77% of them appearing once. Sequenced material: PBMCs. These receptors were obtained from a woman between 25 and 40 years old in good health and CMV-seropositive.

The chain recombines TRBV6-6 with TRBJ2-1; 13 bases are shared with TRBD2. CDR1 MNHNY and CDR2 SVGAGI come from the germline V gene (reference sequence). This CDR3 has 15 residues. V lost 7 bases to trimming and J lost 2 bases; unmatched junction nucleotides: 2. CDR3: CASIGTSGTYNEQFF. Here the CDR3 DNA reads TGTGCCAGCATCGGGACTAGCGGGACCTACAATGAGCAGTTCTTC.

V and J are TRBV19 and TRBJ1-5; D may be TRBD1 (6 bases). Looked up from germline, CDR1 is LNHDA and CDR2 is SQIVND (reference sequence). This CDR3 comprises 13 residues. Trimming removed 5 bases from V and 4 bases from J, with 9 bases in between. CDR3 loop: CASSYRVNQPQHF. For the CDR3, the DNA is TGTGCCAGTAGTTACAGGGTGAATCAGCCCCAGCATTTT.

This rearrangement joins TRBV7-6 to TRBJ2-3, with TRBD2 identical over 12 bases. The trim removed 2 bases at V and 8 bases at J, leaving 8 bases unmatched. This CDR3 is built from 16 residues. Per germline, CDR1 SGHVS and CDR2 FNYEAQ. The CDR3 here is CASSLTLAGGLPTQYF. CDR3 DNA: TGTGCCAGCAGCTTAACGCTAGCGGGGGGGTTACCTACGCAGTATTTT.

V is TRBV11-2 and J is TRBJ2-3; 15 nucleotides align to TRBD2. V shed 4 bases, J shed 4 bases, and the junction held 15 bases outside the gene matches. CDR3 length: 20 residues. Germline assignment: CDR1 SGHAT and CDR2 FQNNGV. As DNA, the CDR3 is TGTGCCAGCAGCTCAGATCGCGGACTAGCGGGGGGGTTTAGAGCAGATACGCAGTATTTT. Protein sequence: CASSSDRGLAGGFRADTQYF.

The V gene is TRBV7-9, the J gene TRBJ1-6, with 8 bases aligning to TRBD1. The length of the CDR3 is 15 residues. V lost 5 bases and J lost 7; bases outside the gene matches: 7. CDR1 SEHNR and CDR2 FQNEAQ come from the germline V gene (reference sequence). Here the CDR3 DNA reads TGTGCCAGCAGCCTCCCACGGACAGGGAATTCACCCCTCCACTTT. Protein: CASSLPRTGNSPLHF. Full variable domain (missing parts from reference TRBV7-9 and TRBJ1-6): DTGVSQNPRHKITKRGQNVTFRCDPISEHNRLYWYRQTLGQGPEFLTYFQNEAQLEKSRLLSDRFSAERPKGSFSTLEIQRTEQGDSAMYLCASSLPRTGNSPLHFGNGTRLTVT.

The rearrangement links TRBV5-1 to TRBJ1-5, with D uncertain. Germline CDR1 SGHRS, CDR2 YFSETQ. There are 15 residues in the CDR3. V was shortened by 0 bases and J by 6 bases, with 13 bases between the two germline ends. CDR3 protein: CASSLGDGRGQPQHF. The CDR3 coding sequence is TGCGCCAGCAGCTTGGGTGACGGACGGGGTCAGCCCCAGCATTTT.

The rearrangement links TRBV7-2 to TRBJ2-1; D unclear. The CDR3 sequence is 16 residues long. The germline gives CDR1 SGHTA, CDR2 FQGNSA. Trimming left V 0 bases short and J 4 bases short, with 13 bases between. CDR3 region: CASSLAAVMDYNEQFF. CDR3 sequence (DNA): TGTGCCAGCAGCTTAGCGGCGGTGATGGATTACAATGAGCAGTTCTTC.

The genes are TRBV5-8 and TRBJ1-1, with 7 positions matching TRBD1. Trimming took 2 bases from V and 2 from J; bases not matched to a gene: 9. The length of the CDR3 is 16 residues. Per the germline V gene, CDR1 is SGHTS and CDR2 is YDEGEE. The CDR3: CASSFGRQGFNTEAFF. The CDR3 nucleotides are TGTGCCAGCAGCTTCGGACGACAGGGCTTTAACACTGAAGCTTTCTTT.

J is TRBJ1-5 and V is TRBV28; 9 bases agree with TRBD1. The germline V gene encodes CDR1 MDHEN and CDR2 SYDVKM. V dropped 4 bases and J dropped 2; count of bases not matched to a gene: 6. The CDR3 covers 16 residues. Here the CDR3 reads CASSYRGRVGNQPQHF. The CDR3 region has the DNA TGTGCCAGCAGTTACAGGGGGCGCGTTGGCAATCAGCCCCAGCATTTT.

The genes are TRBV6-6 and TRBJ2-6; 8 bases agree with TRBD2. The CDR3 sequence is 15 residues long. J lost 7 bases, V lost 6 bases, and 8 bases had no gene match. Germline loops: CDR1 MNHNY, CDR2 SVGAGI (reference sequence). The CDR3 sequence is CASSPGGPNANVLTF. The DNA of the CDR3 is TGTGCCAGCAGCCCGGGGGGGCCTAATGCCAACGTCCTGACTTTC.

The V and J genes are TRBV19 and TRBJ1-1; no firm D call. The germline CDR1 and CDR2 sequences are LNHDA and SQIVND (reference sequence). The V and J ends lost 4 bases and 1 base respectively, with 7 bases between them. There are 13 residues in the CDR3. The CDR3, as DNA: TGTGCCAGTAGTACGCAAGCGAACACTGAAGCTTTCTTT. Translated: CASSTQANTEAFF.

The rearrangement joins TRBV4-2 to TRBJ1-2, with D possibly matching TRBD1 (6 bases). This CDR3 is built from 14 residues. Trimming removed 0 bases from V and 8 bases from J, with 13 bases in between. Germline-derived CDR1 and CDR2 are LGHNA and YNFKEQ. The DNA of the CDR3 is TGTGCCAGCAGCCAAGATTGGGGGCTCCGGGGCTACACCTTC. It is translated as CASSQDWGLRGYTF.

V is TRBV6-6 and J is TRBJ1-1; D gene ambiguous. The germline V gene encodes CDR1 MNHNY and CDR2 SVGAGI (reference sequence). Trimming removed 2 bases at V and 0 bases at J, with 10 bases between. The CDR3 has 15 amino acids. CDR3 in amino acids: CASSYLARMNTEAFF. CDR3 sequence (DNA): TGTGCCAGCAGTTACCTAGCCAGGATGAACACTGAAGCTTTCTTT.

The CDR3: CASSPSGQGNTGELFF. The CDR3 DNA is TGCGCCAGCAGCCCCTCAGGACAGGGTAACACCGGGGAGCTGTTTTTT. The chain has TRBV5-1 and TRBJ2-2; 8 bases map to TRBD1. CDR3 length: 16 amino acids. Germline-derived CDR1 and CDR2 are SGHRS and YFSETQ. V lost 4 bases and J lost 2; bases outside the gene matches: 7.

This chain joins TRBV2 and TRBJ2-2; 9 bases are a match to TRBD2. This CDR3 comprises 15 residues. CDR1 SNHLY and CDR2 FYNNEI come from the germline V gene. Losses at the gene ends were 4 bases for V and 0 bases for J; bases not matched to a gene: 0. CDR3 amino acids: CASSGLAANTGELFF. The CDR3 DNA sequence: TGTGCCAGCAGTGGACTAGCGGCGAACACCGGGGAGCTGTTTTTT.

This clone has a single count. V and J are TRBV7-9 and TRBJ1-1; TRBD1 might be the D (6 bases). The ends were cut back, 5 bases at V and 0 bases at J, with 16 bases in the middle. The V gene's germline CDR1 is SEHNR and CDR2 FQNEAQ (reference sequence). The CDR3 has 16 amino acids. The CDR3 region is CASSPQRTGLNTEAFF. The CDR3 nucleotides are TGTGCCAGCAGCCCTCAACGCACAGGGCTGAACACTGAAGCTTTCTTT.

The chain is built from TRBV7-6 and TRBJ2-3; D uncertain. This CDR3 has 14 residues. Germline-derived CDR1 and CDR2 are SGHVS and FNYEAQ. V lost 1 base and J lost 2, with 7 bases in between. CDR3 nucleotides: TGTGCCAGCAGCTTAGAGACTGCCACAGATACGCAGTATTTT. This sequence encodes CASSLETATDTQYF.

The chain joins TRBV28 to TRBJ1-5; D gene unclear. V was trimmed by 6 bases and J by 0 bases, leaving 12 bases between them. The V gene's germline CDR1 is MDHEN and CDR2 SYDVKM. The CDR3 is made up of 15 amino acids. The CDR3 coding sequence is TGTGCCAGCAGGTCGGACTCCTATAGCAATCAGCCCCAGCATTTT. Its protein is CASRSDSYSNQPQHF.

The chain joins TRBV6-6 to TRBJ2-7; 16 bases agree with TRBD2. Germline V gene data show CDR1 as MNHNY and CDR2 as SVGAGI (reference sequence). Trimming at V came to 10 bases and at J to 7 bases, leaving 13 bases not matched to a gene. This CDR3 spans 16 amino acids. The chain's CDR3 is CATGTSGTSGRGEQYF. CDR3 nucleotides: TGTGCCACTGGCACCTCTGGGACTAGCGGGAGGGGTGAGCAGTACTTC.

Written as DNA, the CDR3 is TGTGCCAGCAGCCCCGGACAGATGCAAGAGACCCAGTACTTC. It codes for CASSPGQMQETQYF. The rearrangement links TRBV11-2 to TRBJ2-5; possibly TRBD1 for D (6 bases). CDR1 and CDR2 from the germline V gene are SGHAT and FQNNGV. Between the trimmed V and J ends, which lost 5 bases and 2 bases, there was a span of 12 bases. The CDR3 loop spans 14 amino acids.

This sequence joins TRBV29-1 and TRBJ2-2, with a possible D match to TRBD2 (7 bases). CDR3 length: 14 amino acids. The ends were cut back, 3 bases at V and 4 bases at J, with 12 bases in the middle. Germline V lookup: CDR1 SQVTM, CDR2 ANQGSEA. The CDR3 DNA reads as TGCAGCGTTGAGGGCGGGGGCGGCACCGGGGAGCTGTTTTTT. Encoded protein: CSVEGGGGTGELFF.

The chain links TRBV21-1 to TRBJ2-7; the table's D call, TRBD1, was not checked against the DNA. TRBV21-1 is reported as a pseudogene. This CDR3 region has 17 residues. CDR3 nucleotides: TGTGCCAGCAGCAATGGGCAGGGGGTGATTTTGAGAAACGAGCAGTACTTC. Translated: CASSNGQGVILRNEQYF.

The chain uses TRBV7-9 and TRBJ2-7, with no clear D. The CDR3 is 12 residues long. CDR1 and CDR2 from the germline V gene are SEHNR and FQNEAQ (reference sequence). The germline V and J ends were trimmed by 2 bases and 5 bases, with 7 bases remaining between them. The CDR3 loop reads CASSLPVHEQYF. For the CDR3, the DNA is TGTGCCAGCAGCTTACCAGTTCACGAGCAGTACTTC. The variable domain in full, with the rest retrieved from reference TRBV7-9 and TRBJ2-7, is DTGVSQNPRHKITKRGQNVTFRCDPISEHNRLYWYRQTLGQGPEFLTYFQNEAQLEKSRLLSDRFSAERPKGSFSTLEIQRTEQGDSAMYLCASSLPVHEQYFGPGTRLTVT.

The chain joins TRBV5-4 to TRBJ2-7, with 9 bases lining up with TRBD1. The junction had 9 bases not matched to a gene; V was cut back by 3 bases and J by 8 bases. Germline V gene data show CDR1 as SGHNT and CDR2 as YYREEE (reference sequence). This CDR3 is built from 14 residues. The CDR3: CASSSPGQGPKQYF. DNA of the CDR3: TGTGCCAGCAGCTCCCCGGGACAGGGACCAAAGCAGTACTTC.

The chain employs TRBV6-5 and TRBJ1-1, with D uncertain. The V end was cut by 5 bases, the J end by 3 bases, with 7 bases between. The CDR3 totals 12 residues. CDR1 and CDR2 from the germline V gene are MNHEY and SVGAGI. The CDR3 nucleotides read TGTGCCAGCAGTAGGAGAGACACTGAAGCTTTCTTT. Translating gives CASSRRDTEAFF.

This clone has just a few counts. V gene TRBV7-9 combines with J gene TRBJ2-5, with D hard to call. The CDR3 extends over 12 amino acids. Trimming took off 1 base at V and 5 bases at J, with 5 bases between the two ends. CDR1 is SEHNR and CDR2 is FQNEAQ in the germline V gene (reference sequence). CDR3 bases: TGTGCCAGCAGCTTAGTTTCTGAGACCCAGTACTTC. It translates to CASSLVSETQYF.